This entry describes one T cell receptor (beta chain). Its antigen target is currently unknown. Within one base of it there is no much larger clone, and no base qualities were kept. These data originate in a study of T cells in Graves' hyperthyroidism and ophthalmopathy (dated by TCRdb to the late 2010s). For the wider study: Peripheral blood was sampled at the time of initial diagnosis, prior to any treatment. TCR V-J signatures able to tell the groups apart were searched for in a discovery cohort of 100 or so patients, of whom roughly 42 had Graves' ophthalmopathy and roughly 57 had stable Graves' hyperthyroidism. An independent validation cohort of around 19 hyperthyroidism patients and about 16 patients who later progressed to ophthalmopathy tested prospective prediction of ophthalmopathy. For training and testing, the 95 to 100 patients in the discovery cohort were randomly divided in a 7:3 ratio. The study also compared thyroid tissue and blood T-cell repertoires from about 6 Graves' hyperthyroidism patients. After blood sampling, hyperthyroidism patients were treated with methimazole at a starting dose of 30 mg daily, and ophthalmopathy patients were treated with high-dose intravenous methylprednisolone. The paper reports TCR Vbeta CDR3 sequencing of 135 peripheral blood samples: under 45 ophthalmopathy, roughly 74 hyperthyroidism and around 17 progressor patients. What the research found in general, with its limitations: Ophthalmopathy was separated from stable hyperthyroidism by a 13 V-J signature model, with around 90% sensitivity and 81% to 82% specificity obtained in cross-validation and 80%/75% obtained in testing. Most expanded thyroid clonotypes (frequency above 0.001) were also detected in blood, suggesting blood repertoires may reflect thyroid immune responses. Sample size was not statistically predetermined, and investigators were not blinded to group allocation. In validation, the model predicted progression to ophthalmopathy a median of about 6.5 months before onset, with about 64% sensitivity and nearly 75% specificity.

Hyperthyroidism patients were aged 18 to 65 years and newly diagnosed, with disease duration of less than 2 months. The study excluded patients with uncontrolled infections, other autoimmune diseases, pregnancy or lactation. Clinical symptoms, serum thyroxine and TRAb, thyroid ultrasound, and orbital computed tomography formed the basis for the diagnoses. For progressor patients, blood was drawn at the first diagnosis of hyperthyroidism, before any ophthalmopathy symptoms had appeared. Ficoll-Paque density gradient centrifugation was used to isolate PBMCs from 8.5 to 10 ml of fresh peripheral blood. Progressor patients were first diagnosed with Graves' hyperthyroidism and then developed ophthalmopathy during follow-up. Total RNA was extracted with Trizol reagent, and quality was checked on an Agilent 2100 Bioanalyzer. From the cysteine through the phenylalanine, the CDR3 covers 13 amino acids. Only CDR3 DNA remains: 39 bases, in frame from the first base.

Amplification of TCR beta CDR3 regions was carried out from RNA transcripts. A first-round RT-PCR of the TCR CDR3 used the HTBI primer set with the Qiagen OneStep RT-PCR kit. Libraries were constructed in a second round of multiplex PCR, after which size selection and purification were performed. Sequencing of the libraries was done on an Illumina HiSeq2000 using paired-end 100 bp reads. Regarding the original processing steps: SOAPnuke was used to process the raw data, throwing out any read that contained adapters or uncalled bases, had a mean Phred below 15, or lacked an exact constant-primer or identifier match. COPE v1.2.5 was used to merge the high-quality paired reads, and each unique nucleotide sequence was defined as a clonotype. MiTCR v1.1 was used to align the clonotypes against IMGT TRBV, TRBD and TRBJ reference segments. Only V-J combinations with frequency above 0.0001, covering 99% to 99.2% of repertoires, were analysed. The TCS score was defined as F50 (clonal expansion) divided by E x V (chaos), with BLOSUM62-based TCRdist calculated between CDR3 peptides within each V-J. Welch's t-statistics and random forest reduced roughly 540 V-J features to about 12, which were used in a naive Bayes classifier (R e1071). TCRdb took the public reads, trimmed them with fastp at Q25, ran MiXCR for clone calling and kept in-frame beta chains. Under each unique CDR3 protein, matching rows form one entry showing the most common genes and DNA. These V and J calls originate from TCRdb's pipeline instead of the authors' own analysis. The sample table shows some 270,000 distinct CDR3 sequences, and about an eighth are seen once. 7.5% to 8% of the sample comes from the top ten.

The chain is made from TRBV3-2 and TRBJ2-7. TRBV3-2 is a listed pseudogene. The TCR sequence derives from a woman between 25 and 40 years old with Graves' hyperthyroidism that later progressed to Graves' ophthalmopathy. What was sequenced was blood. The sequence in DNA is TGTGCCAGCAGCGTTCCAGGAGTCACCGAGCAGTACTTC. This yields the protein CASSVPGVTEQYF.